These T cell receptor beta chains were read from a single sample in a study of spatial heterogeneity in lung cancer. A single record per CDR3 protein comes from TCRdb applying MiXCR to the 5' RACE reads. The sample has about 52,000 distinct CDR3 sequences, 7.4% seen once; the top ten hold approximately 40%. Sequences were derived from PBMCs, sampled at follow-up. These receptor sequences come from a female donor with early-stage non-small cell lung cancer. Each CDR3 is given with its conserved first and last residue. D genes are given only for firm matches. Clone size appears in some rows only: once, few, many, or a class for an expanded clone.

TRBV5-1,-,-,TRBJ1-2,TGCGCCAGCAGCCAGGATTCCGGCGACTATGGCTACACCTTC,CASSQDSGDYGYTF
TRBV5-1,-,TRBD2,TRBJ2-3,TGCGCCAGCGCCTTTCTAGCGGGGAACACAGATACGCAGTATTTT,CASAFLAGNTDTQYF
TRBV10-3,many,TRBD1,TRBJ1-3,TGTGCCACCAGGGACAGTAGCTCTGGAAACACCATATATTTT,CATRDSSSGNTIYF
TRBV12-3/TRBV12-4,-,-,TRBJ2-7,TGTGCCAGCAGTTCCCGCGGGGGCAGGGGGCGTTTCGACTACGAGCAGTACTTC,CASSSRGGRGRFDYEQYF
TRBV20-1,many,TRBD1,TRBJ2-3,TGCAGTGCTAGGGGCGACAGGGGTAGGACAGATACGCAGTATTTT,CSARGDRGRTDTQYF
TRBV5-6,-,-,TRBJ1-2,TGTGCCAGCAGCCTCGACAGACGCGCATTTGGCTACACCTTC,CASSLDRRAFGYTF
TRBV18,-,TRBD2,TRBJ2-1,TGTGCCAGCTCACCACAGCGGGGGGGAAACAATGAGCAGTTCTTC,CASSPQRGGNNEQFF
TRBV5-1,-,-,TRBJ1-2,TGCGCCAGCAGCTTGGCTGAGACTAACTATGGCTACACCTTC,CASSLAETNYGYTF
TRBV20-1,-,-,TRBJ2-2,TGCAGTGCTAGAGCTCAGGGGAGGAACACCGGGGAGCTGTTTTTT,CSARAQGRNTGELFF
TRBV10-3,many,TRBD1,TRBJ2-1,TGTGCCATCAGCGCCGGGACAGGGGGCATGAATGAGCAGTTCTTC,CAISAGTGGMNEQFF
TRBV5-4,few,-,TRBJ2-2,TGTGCCAGCAGCCTGGGACAAGACACCGGGGAGCTGTTTTTT,CASSLGQDTGELFF
TRBV6-6,-,-,TRBJ1-2,TGTGCCAGCCGGCAAGGACAGAACTATGGCTACACCTTC,CASRQGQNYGYTF
TRBV20-1,many,-,TRBJ1-2,TGCAGTGCTTCTAGCGGGGTGACCTATGGCTACACCTTC,CSASSGVTYGYTF
TRBV7-2,-,TRBD2,TRBJ2-3,TGTGCCAGCAGGTCTAACCGCGGGGGGCAAACAGATACGCAGTATTTT,CASRSNRGGQTDTQYF
TRBV29-1,many,-,TRBJ2-3,TGCAGCGTTGAACGGCGTTATACGCAGTATTTT,CSVERRYTQYF
TRBV4-1,many,TRBD1,TRBJ2-7,TGCGCCAGCAGCCAAGAGATCGGCAGGGGGTCCTACGAGCAGTACTTC,CASSQEIGRGSYEQYF
TRBV3-1,many,-,TRBJ1-6,TGTGCCAGCAGTTTTTCCGGGGATTCACCCCTCCACTTT,CASSFSGDSPLHF
TRBV7-9,-,-,TRBJ2-7,TGTGCCAGCAGCTTAGAAGGTGCCAGCTCCTACGAGCAGTACTTC,CASSLEGASSYEQYF
TRBV28,few,TRBD2,TRBJ2-4,TGTGCCAGCAGTTTATGGTCCAGCGGGGGGGCCAAAAACATTCAGTACTTC,CASSLWSSGGAKNIQYF
TRBV9,many,-,TRBJ2-2,TGTGCCAGCAGCCCACAAATCCTGACGAACACCGGGGAGCTGTTTTTT,CASSPQILTNTGELFF
TRBV7-2,few,-,TRBJ2-2,TGTGCCAGCAGCCACTCAGTTTGGCAGGGAGGCACCGGGGAGCTGTTTTTT,CASSHSVWQGGTGELFF
TRBV7-2,few,TRBD2,TRBJ2-1,TGTGCCAGCAGCTCTAGCGGGGGGAGTTACAATGAGCAGTTCTTC,CASSSSGGSYNEQFF
TRBV7-9,many,-,TRBJ2-5,TGTGCCAGCAGCTTAGCCGGACTGGAAGAGACCCAGTACTTC,CASSLAGLEETQYF